This T cell receptor (beta chain) derives from a study of T-cell reconstitution after alpha-beta-depleted transplantation in children. Unique molecular identifiers were built into the TCRbeta library. TCRdb used MiXCR to reprocess the PCR reads, holding one entry per CDR3 protein. Among approximately 210,000 distinct CDR3 sequences, around a sixth were seen once, and the ten largest hold around two fifths. This clonotype was seen a handful of times. Germline lookup yields CDR1 MNHEY and CDR2 SMNVEV (reference sequence). The CDR3 length is 13 residues. The V gene lost 3 bases and the J gene lost 1 base, with 7 bases spanning the gap.

The receptor was isolated from a male patient aged 2-9 years who had a stem cell transplant for acute lymphoblastic leukemia, so the T cells may come from the graft donor. The chain joins TRBV27 to TRBJ2-7; D not certain. Sequencing was performed on PBMCs, mostly from graft donor cells, taken 360 days after TCRalphabeta/CD19-depleted stem cell transplant. CDR3 in amino acids: CASSFAESYEQYF. The CDR3 DNA follows: TGTGCCAGCAGTTTTGCCGAGTCCTACGAGCAGTACTTC.